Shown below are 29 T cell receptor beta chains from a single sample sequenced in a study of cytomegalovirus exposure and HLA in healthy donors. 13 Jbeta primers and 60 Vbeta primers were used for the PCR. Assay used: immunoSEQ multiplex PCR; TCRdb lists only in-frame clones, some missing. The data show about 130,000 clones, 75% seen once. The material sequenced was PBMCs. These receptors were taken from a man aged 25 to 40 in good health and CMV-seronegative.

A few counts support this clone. CDR3 nucleotide sequence: TGTGCCAGCGAAAACAGGGCAACTAATGAAAAACTGTTTTTT. Amino acid sequence: CASENRATNEKLFF. This chain links TRBV2 with TRBJ1-4; tentatively, D is TRBD1 (6 bases). CDR1 is SNHLY, CDR2 FYNNEI, per germline. The CDR3 totals 14 residues. Trimming left V 8 bases short and J 0 bases short, with 10 bases between.

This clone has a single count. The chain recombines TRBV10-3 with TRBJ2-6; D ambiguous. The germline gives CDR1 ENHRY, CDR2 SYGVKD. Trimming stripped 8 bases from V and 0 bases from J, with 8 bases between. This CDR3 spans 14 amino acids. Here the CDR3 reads CAISGTSGANVLTF. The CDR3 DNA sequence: TGTGCCATCTCCGGTACCTCTGGGGCCAACGTCCTGACTTTC.

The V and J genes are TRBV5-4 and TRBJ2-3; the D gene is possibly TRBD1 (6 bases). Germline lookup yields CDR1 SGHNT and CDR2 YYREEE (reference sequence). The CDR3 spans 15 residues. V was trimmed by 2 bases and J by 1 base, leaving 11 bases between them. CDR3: CASSFPQGRTDTQYF. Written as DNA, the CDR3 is TGTGCCAGCAGCTTTCCGCAGGGGCGCACAGATACGCAGTATTTT.

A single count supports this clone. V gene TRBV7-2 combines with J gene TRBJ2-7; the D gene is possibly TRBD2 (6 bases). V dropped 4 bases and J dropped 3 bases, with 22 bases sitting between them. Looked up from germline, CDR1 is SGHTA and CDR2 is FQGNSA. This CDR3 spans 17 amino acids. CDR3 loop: CASSSPLMEGSGYEQYF. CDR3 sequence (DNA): TGTGCCAGCAGCTCCCCCCTCATGGAGGGGTCGGGCTACGAGCAGTACTTC.

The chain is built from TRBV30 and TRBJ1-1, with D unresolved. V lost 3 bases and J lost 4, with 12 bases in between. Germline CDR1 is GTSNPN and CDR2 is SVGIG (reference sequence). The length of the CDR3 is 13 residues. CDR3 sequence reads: CAWRAGRGTEAFF. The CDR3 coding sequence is TGTGCCTGGAGGGCGGGTCGGGGCACTGAAGCTTTCTTT.

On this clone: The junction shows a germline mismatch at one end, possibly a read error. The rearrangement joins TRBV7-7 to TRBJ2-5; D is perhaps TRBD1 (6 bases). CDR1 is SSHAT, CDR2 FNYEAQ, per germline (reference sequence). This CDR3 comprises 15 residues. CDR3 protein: CASSLGQGLQETQYF. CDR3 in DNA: TGTGCTAGCAGCTTGGGACAAGGCCTTCAAGAGACCCAGTACTTC. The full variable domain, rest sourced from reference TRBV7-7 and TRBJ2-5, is GAGVSQSPRYKVTKRGQDVTLRCDPISSHATLYWYQQALGQGPEFLTYFNYEAQPDKSGLPSDRFSAERPEGSISTLTIQRTEQRDSAMYRCASSLGQGLQETQYFGPGTRLLVL.

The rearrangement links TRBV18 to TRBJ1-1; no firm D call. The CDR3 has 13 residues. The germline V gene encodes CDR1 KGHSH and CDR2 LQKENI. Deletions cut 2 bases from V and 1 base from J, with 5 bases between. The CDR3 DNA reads TGTGCCAGCTCACCAGGCGGGAACACTGAAGCTTTCTTT. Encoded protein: CASSPGGNTEAFF.

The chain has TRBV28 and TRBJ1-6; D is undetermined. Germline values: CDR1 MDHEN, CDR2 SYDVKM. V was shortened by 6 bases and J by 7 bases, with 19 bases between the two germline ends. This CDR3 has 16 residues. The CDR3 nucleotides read TGTGCCAGCAGCCTCTCCCGCGGGCTAAAGAATTCACCCCTCCACTTT. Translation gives CASSLSRGLKNSPLHF.

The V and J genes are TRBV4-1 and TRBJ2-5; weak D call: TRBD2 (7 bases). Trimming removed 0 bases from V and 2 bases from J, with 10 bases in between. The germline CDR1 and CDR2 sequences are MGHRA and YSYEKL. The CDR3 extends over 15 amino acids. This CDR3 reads CASSQDRGGQETQYF. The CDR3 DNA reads TGCGCCAGCAGCCAAGATAGGGGGGGGCAAGAGACCCAGTACTTC.

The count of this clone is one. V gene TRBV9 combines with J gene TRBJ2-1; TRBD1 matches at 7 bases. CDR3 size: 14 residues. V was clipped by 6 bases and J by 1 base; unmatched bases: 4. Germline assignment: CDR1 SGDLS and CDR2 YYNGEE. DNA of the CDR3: TGTGCCAGCACAGACAGGGCTTCCTACAATGAGCAGTTCTTC. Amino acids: CASTDRASYNEQFF.

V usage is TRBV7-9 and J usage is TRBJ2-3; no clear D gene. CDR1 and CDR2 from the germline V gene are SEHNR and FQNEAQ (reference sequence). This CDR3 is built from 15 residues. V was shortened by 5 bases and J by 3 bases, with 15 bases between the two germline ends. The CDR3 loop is CASSVSTSGTDTQYF. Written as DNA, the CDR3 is TGTGCCAGCAGCGTCTCGACAAGTGGGACAGATACGCAGTATTTT.

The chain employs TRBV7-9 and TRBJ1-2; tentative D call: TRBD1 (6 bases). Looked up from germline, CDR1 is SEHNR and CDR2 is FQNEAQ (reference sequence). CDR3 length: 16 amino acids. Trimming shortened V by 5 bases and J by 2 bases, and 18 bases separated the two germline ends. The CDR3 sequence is CASSHTPGEGNYGYTF. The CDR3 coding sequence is TGTGCCAGCAGCCATACCCCAGGGGAGGGCAACTATGGCTACACCTTC.

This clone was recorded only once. The CDR3 bases are TGTGCCACCAGCAGAGGAGGGAGGAATGAGCAGTTCTTC. Translating gives CATSRGGRNEQFF. The J gene is TRBJ2-1, the V gene TRBV15, with a tentative D call TRBD2 (6 bases). The CDR3 consists of 13 residues. Trimming took 1 base from V and 7 from J, leaving 8 bases between them. CDR1 and CDR2 (germline): LNHNV, YYDKDF (reference sequence). Filled out from reference TRBV15 and TRBJ2-1, the complete variable domain reads DAMVIQNPRYQVTQFGKPVTLSCSQTLNHNVMYWYQQKSSQAPKLLFHYYDKDFNNEADTPDNFQSRRPNTSFCFLDIRSPGLGDTAMYLCATSRGGRNEQFFGPGTRLTVL.

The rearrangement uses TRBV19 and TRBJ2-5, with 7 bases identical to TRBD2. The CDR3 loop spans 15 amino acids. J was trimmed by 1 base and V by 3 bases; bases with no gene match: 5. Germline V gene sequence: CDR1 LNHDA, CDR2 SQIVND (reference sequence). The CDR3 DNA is TGTGCCAGTAGTATCGGCGGGGGACCCCAAGAGACCCAGTACTTC. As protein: CASSIGGGPQETQYF.

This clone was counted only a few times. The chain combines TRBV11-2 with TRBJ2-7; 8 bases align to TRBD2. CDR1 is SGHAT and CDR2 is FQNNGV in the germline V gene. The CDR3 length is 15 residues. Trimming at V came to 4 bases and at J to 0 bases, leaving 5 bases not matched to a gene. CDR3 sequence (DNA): TGTGCCAGCAGCTCGGTCGGGGGGGACTCCTACGAGCAGTACTTC. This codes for CASSSVGGDSYEQYF.

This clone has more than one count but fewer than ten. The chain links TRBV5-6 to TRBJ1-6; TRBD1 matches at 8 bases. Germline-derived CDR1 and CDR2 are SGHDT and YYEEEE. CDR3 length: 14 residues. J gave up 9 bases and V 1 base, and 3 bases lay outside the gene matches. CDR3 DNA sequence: TGTGCCAGCAGCTTGTACAGGGGGGGTTCACCCCTCCACTTT. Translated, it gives CASSLYRGGSPLHF. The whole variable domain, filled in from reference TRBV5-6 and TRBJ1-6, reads DAGVTQSPTHLIKTRGQQVTLRCSPKSGHDTVSWYQQALGQGPQFIFQYYEEEERQRGNFPDRFSGHQFPNYSSELNVNALLLGDSALYLCASSLYRGGSPLHFGNGTRLTVT.

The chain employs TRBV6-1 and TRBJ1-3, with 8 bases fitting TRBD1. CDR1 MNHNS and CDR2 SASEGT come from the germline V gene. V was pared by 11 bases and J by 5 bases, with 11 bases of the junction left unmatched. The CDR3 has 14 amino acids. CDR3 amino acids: CAGSGQDYRNTIYF. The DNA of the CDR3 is TGTGCCGGTTCGGGACAGGATTACCGAAACACCATATATTTT.

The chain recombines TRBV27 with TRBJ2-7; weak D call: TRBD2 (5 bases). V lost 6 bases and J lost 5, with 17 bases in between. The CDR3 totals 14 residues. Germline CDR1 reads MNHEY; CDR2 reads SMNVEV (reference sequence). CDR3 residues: CASSLGDSGDEQYF. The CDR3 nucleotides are TGTGCCAGCAGCCTCGGAGACTCCGGGGACGAGCAGTACTTC.

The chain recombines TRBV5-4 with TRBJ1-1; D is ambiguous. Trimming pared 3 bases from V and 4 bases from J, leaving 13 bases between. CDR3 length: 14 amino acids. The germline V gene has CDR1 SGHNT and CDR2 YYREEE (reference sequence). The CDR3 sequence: CASSSPTRSTEAFF. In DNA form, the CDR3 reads TGTGCCAGCAGCTCCCCTACGCGGAGCACTGAAGCTTTCTTT.

CDR3 in amino acids: CASTNRDSSYEQYF. The CDR3 DNA follows: TGTGCCAGCACAAACAGGGACAGCTCCTACGAGCAGTACTTC. The V gene is TRBV5-6, the J gene TRBJ2-7; 7 nucleotides line up with TRBD1. V trimming: 6 bases; J trimming: 0 bases; junction bases outside the gene matches: 6. CDR1 is SGHDT and CDR2 is YYEEEE in the germline V gene. The CDR3 runs 14 residues.

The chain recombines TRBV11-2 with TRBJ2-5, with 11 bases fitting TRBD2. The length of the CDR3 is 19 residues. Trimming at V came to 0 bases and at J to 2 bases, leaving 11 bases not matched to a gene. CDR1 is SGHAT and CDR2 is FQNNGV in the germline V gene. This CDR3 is CASSLESVAGGPQQETQYF. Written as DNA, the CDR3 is TGTGCCAGCAGCTTAGAGTCGGTAGCGGGGGGGCCGCAACAAGAGACCCAGTACTTC.

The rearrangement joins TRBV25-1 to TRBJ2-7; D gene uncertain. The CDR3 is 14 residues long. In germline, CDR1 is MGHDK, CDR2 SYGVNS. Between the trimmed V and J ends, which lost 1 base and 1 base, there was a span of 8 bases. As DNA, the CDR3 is TGTGCCAGCAGTGAATCTCTCGCGTCCTACGAGCAGTACTTC. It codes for CASSESLASYEQYF.

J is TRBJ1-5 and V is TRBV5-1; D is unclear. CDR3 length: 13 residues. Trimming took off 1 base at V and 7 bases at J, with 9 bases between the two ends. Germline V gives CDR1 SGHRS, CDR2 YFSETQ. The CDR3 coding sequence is TGCGCCAGCAGCTTGTACAGTAACCAGCCCCAGCATTTT. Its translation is CASSLYSNQPQHF. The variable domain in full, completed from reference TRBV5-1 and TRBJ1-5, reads KAGVTQTPRYLIKTRGQQVTLSCSPISGHRSVSWYQQTPGQGLQFLFEYFSETQRNKGNFPGRFSGRQFSNSRSEMNVSTLELGDSALYLCASSLYSNQPQHFGDGTRLSIL.

CDR3 amino acids: CASSQRGWGTEAFF. For the CDR3, the DNA is TGCGCCAGCAGCCAAAGGGGTTGGGGCACTGAAGCTTTCTTT. This chain uses TRBV4-1 with TRBJ1-1, with a weak D call TRBD1 (5 bases). CDR3 length: 14 residues. Germline V gives CDR1 MGHRA, CDR2 YSYEKL. The V gene lost 2 bases and the J gene lost 4 bases, with 11 bases spanning the gap.

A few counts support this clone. The CDR3 region has the DNA TGTGCCAGCAGTGTTGGGGCCGGCAATCAGCCCCAGCATTTT. Protein: CASSVGAGNQPQHF. The genes are TRBV2 and TRBJ1-5, with a tentative D call TRBD1 (5 bases). Trimming shortened V by 4 bases and J by 2 bases, and 9 bases separated the two germline ends. There are 14 residues in the CDR3. From germline, CDR1 is SNHLY and CDR2 FYNNEI.

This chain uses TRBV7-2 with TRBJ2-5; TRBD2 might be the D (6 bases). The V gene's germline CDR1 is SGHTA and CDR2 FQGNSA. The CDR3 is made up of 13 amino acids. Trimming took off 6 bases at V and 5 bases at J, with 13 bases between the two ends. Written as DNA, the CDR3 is TGTGCCAGCAGTGGTAGCGGCGGGGAGACCCAGTACTTC. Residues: CASSGSGGETQYF.

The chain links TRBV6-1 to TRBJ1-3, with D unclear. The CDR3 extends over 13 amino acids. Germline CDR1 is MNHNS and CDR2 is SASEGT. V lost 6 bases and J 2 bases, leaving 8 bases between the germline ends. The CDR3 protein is CASSWATGNTIYF. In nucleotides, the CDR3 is TGTGCCAGCAGCTGGGCGACTGGAAACACCATATATTTT.

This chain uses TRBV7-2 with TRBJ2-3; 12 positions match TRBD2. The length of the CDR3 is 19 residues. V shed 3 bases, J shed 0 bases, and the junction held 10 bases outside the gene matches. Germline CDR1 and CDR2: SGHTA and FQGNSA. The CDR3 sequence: CASSLGRSSGRASTDTQYF. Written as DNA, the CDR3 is TGTGCCAGCAGCTTGGGGAGGTCTAGCGGGAGGGCCAGCACAGATACGCAGTATTTT.

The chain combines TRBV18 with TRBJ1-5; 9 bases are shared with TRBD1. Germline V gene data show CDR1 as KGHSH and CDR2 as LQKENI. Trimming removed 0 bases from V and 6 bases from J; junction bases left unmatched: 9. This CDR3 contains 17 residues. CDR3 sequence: CASSPPGQGFLGQPQHF. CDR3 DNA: TGTGCCAGCTCACCACCGGGACAGGGCTTCTTGGGTCAGCCCCAGCATTTT.